These 13 T cell receptor beta chains were sequenced from one sample in a study of post-analysis software for immune sequencing data. Notes on the study in general: TRBV segments more frequent in patients than in controls numbered five and included TRBV5-6, TRBV5-1 and TRBV20-1.

Researchers reported that TCR beta cDNA libraries carried unique molecular identifiers. TCRdb reprocessed the PCR reads with MiXCR, giving one entry per CDR3 protein. Of approximately 660,000 distinct CDR3 sequences in the sample, 55% to 70% were seen once. No cognate antigen is known for these TCRs. The material sequenced was blood. The receptors stem from a girl aged 2-9 years with multiple sclerosis.

Concerning this clonotype itself: It may be a read error: a sequence one base away is much more abundant. In nucleotides, the CDR3 is TGTGCCAGCAGCCCCCCGATCGGGACCCAGTGCTTC. It encodes CASSPPIGTQCF. This rearrangement joins TRBV13 to TRBJ2-5, with D perhaps matching TRBD1 or TRBD2 (5 bases each). Germline V gene sequence: CDR1 PRHDT, CDR2 FYEKMQ (reference sequence). This CDR3 contains 12 residues. Supplemented by reference TRBV13 and TRBJ2-5, the full variable domain reads AAGVIQSPRHLIKEKRETATLKCYPIPRHDTVYWYQQGPGQDPQFLISFYEKMQSDKGSIPDRFSAQQFSDYHSELNMSSLELGDSALYFCASSPPIGTQCFGPGTRLLVL.

This clonotype has just a few counts. This rearrangement joins TRBV10-3 to TRBJ2-1; no definite D call. Per germline, CDR1 ENHRY and CDR2 SYGVKD. The CDR3 contains 18 residues. The V end lost 6 bases, the J end lost 7 bases, and 28 bases lay between the germline ends. The CDR3 nucleotides read TGTGCCATCAGCCAATCGATCCGGGCCCCCACCCCGAGGAATGAGCAGTTCTTC. Its protein product is CAISQSIRAPTPRNEQFF.

The chain couples TRBV12-3 or TRBV12-4 to TRBJ2-4, with 8 positions matching TRBD1. The CDR3 consists of 17 residues. The junction had 10 bases not matched to a gene; V was cut back by 5 bases and J by 1 base. The CDR3: CASSPYRGKEAKNIQYF. The CDR3 coding sequence is TGTGCCAGCAGTCCATACAGGGGGAAGGAGGCCAAAAACATTCAGTACTTC.

This clonotype was seen a handful of times. This chain links TRBV20-1 with TRBJ2-5; unclear D gene. CDR3 size: 14 residues. Germline CDR1 reads DFQATT; CDR2 reads SNEGSKA (reference sequence). Between the trimmed V and J ends, which lost 1 base and 0 bases, there was a span of 9 bases. CDR3 coding DNA: TGCAGTGCTAGAGCGCGGCGGAACCAAGAGACCCAGTACTTC. Its protein product is CSARARRNQETQYF.

This clonotype showed up just a few times. The gene calls are TRBV7-9 and TRBJ2-1, with TRBD2 matching 7 bases. V lost 3 bases and J lost 10; bases outside the gene matches: 9. The CDR3 totals 14 residues. Germline V CDR1 and CDR2: SEHNR, FQNEAQ (reference sequence). The CDR3 region is CASSFSGRALEQFF. In DNA form, the CDR3 reads TGTGCCAGCAGCTTTAGTGGGAGGGCCTTGGAGCAGTTCTTC.

The chain couples TRBV3-1 to TRBJ2-1; 11 bases line up with TRBD2. This CDR3 has 18 residues. Germline-derived CDR1 and CDR2 are LGHDT and YNNKEL (reference sequence). V was clipped by 3 bases and J by 4 bases; unmatched bases: 11. The DNA for the CDR3 is TGTGCCAGCAGCCATCACCCTGTAGCGGGAGGGGGATACAATGAGCAGTTCTTC. It is translated as CASSHHPVAGGGYNEQFF.

This clonotype occurred many times. The gene calls are TRBV7-2 and TRBJ1-2, with 9 bases fitting TRBD1. The CDR3 extends over 13 amino acids. Germline V gene data show CDR1 as SGHTA and CDR2 as FQGNSA. V lost 5 bases and J lost 3; bases outside the gene matches: 1. The CDR3 here is CASSRDRDYGYTF. As DNA, the CDR3 is TGTGCCAGCAGCAGGGACAGGGACTATGGCTACACCTTC.

This clonotype has only a few counts. The chain uses TRBV20-1 and TRBJ2-3; no clear D. This CDR3 comprises 11 residues. Between the trimmed V and J ends, which lost 6 bases and 4 bases, there was a span of 8 bases. Germline V gives CDR1 DFQATT, CDR2 SNEGSKA (reference sequence). The CDR3 protein is CSAGSSDTQYF. CDR3 DNA sequence: TGCAGTGCGGGCTCGTCAGATACGCAGTATTTT.

The chain uses TRBV20-1 and TRBJ2-5; 10 bases are shared with TRBD1. The CDR3 contains 16 residues. The germline V gene encodes CDR1 DFQATT and CDR2 SNEGSKA (reference sequence). V lost 0 bases, J lost 2 bases, and 6 bases stayed unmatched. The CDR3 DNA is TGCAGTGCTAGAGACCGGGACAGGGGAAGGCAAGAGACCCAGTACTTC. This encodes CSARDRDRGRQETQYF.

The chain is built from TRBV12-3 or TRBV12-4 and TRBJ2-7, with TRBD2 matching over 11 bases. The CDR3 loop spans 14 amino acids. V shed 6 bases, J shed 4 bases, and the junction held 5 bases outside the gene matches. CDR3 amino acids: CASSRGTSGYEQYF. The CDR3 nucleotides read TGTGCCAGCAGCCGGGGGACTAGCGGTTACGAGCAGTACTTC.

This chain uses TRBV11-2 with TRBJ2-4; D is undetermined. V gave up 0 bases and J gave up 0 bases, with 3 bases separating them. The CDR3 has 14 amino acids. CDR1 is SGHAT and CDR2 is FQNNGV in the germline V gene. The CDR3 nucleotides are TGTGCCAGCAGCTTAGAACTAGCCAAAAACATTCAGTACTTC. Its protein product is CASSLELAKNIQYF.

This chain uses TRBV11-2 with TRBJ1-4, with D uncertain. Germline CDR1 reads SGHAT; CDR2 reads FQNNGV. The length of the CDR3 is 15 residues. The V end was cut by 4 bases, the J end by 9 bases, with 18 bases between. The CDR3 loop is CASSSAAGRGKKLFF. CDR3 sequence (DNA): TGTGCCAGCAGCTCGGCTGCGGGTCGGGGAAAAAAACTGTTTTTT.

This clonotype was seen a handful of times. V is TRBV7-2 and J is TRBJ2-1, with TRBD1 matching over 8 bases. Unmatched junction bases numbered 11, after V lost 5 bases and J lost 5 bases. The CDR3 runs to 16 residues. Germline V gives CDR1 SGHTA, CDR2 FQGNSA. The CDR3 region has the DNA TGTGCCAGCAGCCCGCAGCGGACAGGGTCCGACAATGAGCAGTTCTTC. This translates into CASSPQRTGSDNEQFF.